This record covers a single TCR beta chain. Its antigen remains unidentified. Germline and junction disagree at one end, which may indicate a read error. The data derive from a study of OX40 agonist ivuxolimab in advanced cancers. Overall study context: The study gave patients intravenous ivuxolimab at 0.01 to 10 mg/kg every 2 weeks.

Here immunoSEQ multiplex PCR was the method, and the copy in TCRdb shows in-frame clones only, minus some. The sample contains 60,000 to 85,000 clones, 70% to 90% of which appear only once. The V gene's germline CDR1 is MGHRA and CDR2 YSYEKL. The CDR3 is 13 residues long. Study-level findings and limits: In the 0.1 to 3.0 mg/kg range, CD4+ and CD8+ blood T cells had expanded clonally by week 6. Expanded clones tended on average to be more numerous among CD8+ T cells than CD4+.

This rearrangement joins TRBV4-1 to TRBJ2-1; D gene uncertain. The starting material was CD4+ or CD8+ T cells sorted from blood, obtained in a trial of the OX40 agonist ivuxolimab. This TCR was sampled from an adult with an advanced solid tumor such as melanoma, head and neck, liver or kidney cancer. The CDR3 reads CASSPGPYDEQFF. Written as DNA, the CDR3 is TGCGCCAGCAGCCCTGGGCCCTACGATGAGCAGTTCTTC.